The 2 T cell receptor beta chains presented below share a single source sample, sequenced in a study of blood T cells in healthy people across ages. The use of a sample-barcoded 5' primer and a J-beta primer mix characterized a second PCR of about 7 to 12 cycles. One entry per CDR3 protein results from TCRdb running MiXCR on the 5' RACE reads. The sample lists under 750,000 distinct CDR3 sequences, roughly 48% occurring once. Sequencing used blood. Receptors were obtained from a man at least 80 years old in good health.

The CDR3 bases are TGCGCCAGCAGCCTCCTCGTGGGGCTGGAGAACACTGAAGCTTTCTTT. This codes for CASSLLVGLENTEAFF. V and J are TRBV5-1 and TRBJ1-1; D perhaps matches TRBD1 (5 bases). Trimming removed 4 bases at V and 1 base at J, with 17 bases between. This CDR3 is 16 amino acids long. In germline, CDR1 is SGHRS, CDR2 YFSETQ.

The rearrangement joins TRBV6-6 to TRBJ2-2, with TRBD2 matching 7 bases. The CDR3 extends over 16 amino acids. V trimming: 1 base; J trimming: 1 base; junction bases outside the gene matches: 3. Looked up from germline, CDR1 is MNHNY and CDR2 is SVGAGI (reference sequence). The CDR3 is CASSYLGGRNTGELFF. The CDR3 bases are TGTGCCAGCAGTTACTTGGGCGGGAGGAACACCGGGGAGCTGTTTTTT.